The 8 T cell receptor beta chains in this list originate from one sample, sequenced in a study of control samples from healthy donors and cancer patients. Measured with immunoSEQ multiplex PCR; TCRdb has only the in-frame clones, and not every one. The data show about 160,000 clones, approximately 94% seen once. The material sequenced was blood. These receptors were collected from a man younger than 30 in good health.

This chain links TRBV9 with TRBJ2-7; D is undetermined. The CDR3 length is 14 residues. In germline, CDR1 is SGDLS, CDR2 YYNGEE. Trimming left V 3 bases short and J 0 bases short, with 10 bases between. CDR3 nucleotide sequence: TGTGCCAGCAGCGGGACGGTAAGCTCCTACGAGCAGTACTTC. This codes for CASSGTVSSYEQYF.

J is TRBJ1-2 and V is TRBV6-4, with 7 bases lining up with TRBD1. The ends lost 4 bases at V and 8 bases at J; junction bases unmatched: 10. CDR3 length: 14 residues. Germline CDR1 MRHNA, CDR2 SNTAGT. The CDR3 sequence: CASSVQGTGGGYTF. The CDR3 DNA is TGTGCCAGCAGTGTACAGGGGACCGGAGGAGGCTACACCTTC.

The V call is TRBV9, the J call TRBJ2-2, with TRBD2 matching over 8 bases. The CDR3 is 14 residues long. Trimming removed 2 bases from V and 6 bases from J; junction bases left unmatched: 3. Per germline, CDR1 SGDLS and CDR2 YYNGEE. In DNA form, the CDR3 reads TGTGCCAGCAGCGTTAGCGGGACGGCCGGGGAGCTGTTTTTT. Amino acid sequence: CASSVSGTAGELFF. Complete variable domain (other parts from reference TRBV9 and TRBJ2-2): DSGVTQTPKHLITATGQRVTLRCSPRSGDLSVYWYQQSLDQGLQFLIQYYNGEERAKGNILERFSAQQFPDLHSELNLSSLELGDSALYFCASSVSGTAGELFFGEGSRLTVL.

The rearrangement uses TRBV9 and TRBJ1-1; D is unclear. Germline-derived CDR1 and CDR2 are SGDLS and YYNGEE. Trimming removed 0 bases from V and 1 base from J, with 4 bases in between. This CDR3 region has 13 residues. CDR3 DNA: TGTGCCAGCAGCGTAGCCTGGAACACTGAAGCTTTCTTT. It yields the protein CASSVAWNTEAFF.

This clone showed up just once. The rearrangement links TRBV7-2 to TRBJ2-3; no firm D call. V was cut by 3 bases and J by 1 base, with 5 bases left in between. Germline V gives CDR1 SGHTA, CDR2 FQGNSA. The CDR3 runs to 13 residues. The CDR3 here is CASSLFRTDTQYF. Here the CDR3 DNA reads TGTGCCAGCAGCTTGTTCCGCACAGATACGCAGTATTTT.

DNA of the CDR3: TGTGCCACCAGTGATTTTGGGGACTGGGGATTCTTAGATACGCAGTATTTT. Protein: CATSDFGDWGFLDTQYF. This rearrangement joins TRBV24-1 to TRBJ2-3; D may be TRBD2 (6 bases). V was pared by 1 base and J by 5 bases, with 18 bases between. The germline gives CDR1 KGHDR, CDR2 SFDVKD. CDR3 length equals 17 residues.

The chain employs TRBV27 and TRBJ1-4; weak D call: TRBD1 (5 bases). CDR1 is MNHEY and CDR2 is SMNVEV in the germline V gene (reference sequence). The CDR3 is made up of 14 amino acids. Trimming took off 4 bases at V and 5 bases at J, with 11 bases between the two ends. The CDR3 nucleotides are TGTGCCAGCAGTTCCCCAGGGCAGAATGAAAAACTGTTTTTT. Amino acids: CASSSPGQNEKLFF.

Details on this clone: The same CDR3 arises from other DNA sequences in this sample as well. The chain couples TRBV5-1 to TRBJ2-3; D gene unclear. There are 14 residues in the CDR3. Looked up from germline, CDR1 is SGHRS and CDR2 is YFSETQ. With 0 bases removed from V and 2 bases from J, the gap between germline ends came to 7 bases. The CDR3 protein is CASSLESYTDTQYF. Here the CDR3 DNA reads TGCGCCAGCAGCTTGGAGTCCTACACAGATACGCAGTATTTT.